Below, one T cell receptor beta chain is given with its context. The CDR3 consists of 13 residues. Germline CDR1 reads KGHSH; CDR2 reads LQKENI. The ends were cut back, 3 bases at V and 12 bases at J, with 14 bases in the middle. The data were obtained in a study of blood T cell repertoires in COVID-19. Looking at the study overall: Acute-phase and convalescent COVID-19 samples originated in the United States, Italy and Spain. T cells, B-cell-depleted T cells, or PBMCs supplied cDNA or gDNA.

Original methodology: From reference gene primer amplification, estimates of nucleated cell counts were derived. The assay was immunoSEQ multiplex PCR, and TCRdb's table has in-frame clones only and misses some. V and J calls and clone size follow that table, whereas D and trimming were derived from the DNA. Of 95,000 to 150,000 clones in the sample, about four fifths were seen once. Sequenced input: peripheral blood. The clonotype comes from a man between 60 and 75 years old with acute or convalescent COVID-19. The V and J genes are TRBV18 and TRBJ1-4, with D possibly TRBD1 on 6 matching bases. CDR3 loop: CASSPPTQGQLFF. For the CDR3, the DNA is TGTGCCAGCTCACCTCCCACACAGGGACAACTGTTTTTT. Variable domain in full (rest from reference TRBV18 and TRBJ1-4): NAGVMQNPRHLVRRRGQEARLRCSPMKGHSHVYWYRQLPEEGLKFMVYLQKENIIDESGMPKERFSAEFPKEGPSILRIQQVVRGDSAAYFCASSPPTQGQLFFGSGTQLSVL.